The clone carrying this T cell receptor (beta chain) showed up just once. Its antigen remains unidentified. Germline V gives CDR1 LNHDA, CDR2 SQIVND (reference sequence). The CDR3 loop spans 14 amino acids. V lost 1 base, J lost 0 bases, and 6 bases lay in between. This entry is derived from a study of spatial heterogeneity in lung cancer. The overall study: In the raw reads, each unique TCR and UMI combination was present more than ten times on average.

General study findings and limits: Mutation tallies in tumors tracked expanded intratumoral alpha and beta TCR counts.

Time point described: sample taken at primary tumor resection. The authors sequenced whole RNA from tumor, nontumor lung or frozen PBMC without sorting. The study tagged each TCR cDNA molecule with a unique molecular identifier. TCRdb re-called the 5' RACE reads through MiXCR, storing one row per CDR3 protein. Here the sample spans about 7,200 distinct CDR3 sequences, roughly 10% being singletons. This sequence originates from a female donor with early-stage non-small cell lung cancer. The chain uses TRBV19 and TRBJ2-5; D is possibly TRBD1 or TRBD2 (5 bases each). The sample in question was lung tumor tissue, obtained at surgery. The CDR3: CASSIGGYQETQYF. CDR3 DNA: TGTGCCAGTAGTATAGGGGGGTACCAAGAGACCCAGTACTTC.